This T cell receptor beta chain was documented in a study of CD8 T cells in ankylosing spondylitis. Study-level findings and limits: Reportedly, matched ankylosing spondylitis synovial fluid was significantly enriched for disease-linked clones. Relatively rare in peripheral blood, disease-linked clones were also CD8+. Seemingly distinctive of ankylosing spondylitis blood was a TCR beta motif formed by eight highly homologous variants.

As to this clonotype: Its target is not known.

Quantitative 5'-RACE with molecular barcodes generated TCR beta libraries. MiXCR, applied by TCRdb to the 5' RACE reads, yields one record per CDR3 protein. This table holds approximately 150,000 distinct CDR3 sequences, about 32% found once. Losses at the gene ends were 4 bases for V and 1 base for J; bases not matched to a gene: 4. Germline V gene data show CDR1 as SGHDT and CDR2 as YYEEEE. The CDR3 consists of 14 residues. The chain is built from TRBV5-6 and TRBJ2-7; 8 bases map to TRBD1. The sequence derives from a male donor with ankylosing spondylitis. The sequenced material came from synovial fluid, either unsorted or a sorted T cell fraction (not recorded which). This chain's CDR3 is CASSRDRWSYEQYF. CDR3 coding DNA: TGTGCCAGCAGCCGGGACAGGTGGTCCTACGAGCAGTACTTC.